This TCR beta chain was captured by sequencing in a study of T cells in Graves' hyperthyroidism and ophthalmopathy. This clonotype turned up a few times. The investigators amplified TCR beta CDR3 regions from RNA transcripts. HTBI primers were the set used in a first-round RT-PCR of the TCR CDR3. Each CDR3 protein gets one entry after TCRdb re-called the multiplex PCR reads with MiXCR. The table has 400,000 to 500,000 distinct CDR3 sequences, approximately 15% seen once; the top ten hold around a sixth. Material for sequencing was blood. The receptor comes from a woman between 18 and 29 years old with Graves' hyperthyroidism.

The CDR3 DNA follows: TGTGCCAGCAGTGGGGGTGGGACGGGTTTAAACACTGAAGCTTTCTTT. Amino acids: CASSGGGTGLNTEAFF. The chain employs TRBV27 and TRBJ1-1; TRBD1 might be the D (5 bases). The germline gives CDR1 MNHEY, CDR2 SMNVEV (reference sequence). CDR3 length equals 16 residues. V was pared by 5 bases and J by 2 bases, with 18 bases between.